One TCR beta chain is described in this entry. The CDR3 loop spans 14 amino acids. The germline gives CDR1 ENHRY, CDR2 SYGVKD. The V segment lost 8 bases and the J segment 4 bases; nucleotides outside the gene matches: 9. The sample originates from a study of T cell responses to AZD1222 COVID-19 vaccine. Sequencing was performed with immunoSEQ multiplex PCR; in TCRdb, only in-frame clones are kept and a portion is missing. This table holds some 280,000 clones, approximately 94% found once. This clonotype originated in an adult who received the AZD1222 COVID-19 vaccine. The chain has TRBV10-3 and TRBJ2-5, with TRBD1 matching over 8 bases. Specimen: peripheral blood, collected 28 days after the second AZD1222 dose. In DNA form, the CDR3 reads TGTGCCATCTCACTGCAGGGGGCGGGAGAGACCCAGTACTTC. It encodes CAISLQGAGETQYF.